These 19 T cell receptor beta chains were all obtained from the same sample, sequenced in a study of T cells in Graves' hyperthyroidism and ophthalmopathy. RNA transcripts gave rise to amplified TCR beta CDR3 regions. Researchers ran a first-round RT-PCR on the TCR CDR3 using the HTBI primer set. TCRdb ran MiXCR on the multiplex PCR reads and lists one entry per CDR3 protein. The repertoire has 500,000 to 750,000 distinct CDR3 sequences, 15% to 19% of them found once; the top ten carry less than 9.5%. Sequenced material: blood. These receptors originate from a woman aged 25 to 39 with Graves' hyperthyroidism.

This clonotype was found many times. The chain recombines TRBV5-1 with TRBJ2-1; D perhaps matches TRBD2 (6 bases). CDR3 length equals 15 residues. With 4 bases removed from V and 6 bases from J, the gap between germline ends came to 17 bases. The germline gives CDR1 SGHRS, CDR2 YFSETQ. For the CDR3, the DNA is TGCGCCAGCAGCGGGGACTTAGGGTACGGCAATGAGCAGTTCTTC. Its translation is CASSGDLGYGNEQFF.

The J gene is TRBJ1-1, the V gene TRBV9; D unresolved. The V and J ends lost 0 bases and 0 bases respectively, with 12 bases between them. CDR1 and CDR2 (germline): SGDLS, YYNGEE. CDR3 length equals 16 residues. CDR3 bases: TGTGCCAGCAGCGTAGCTCCTCAAACCATGAACACTGAAGCTTTCTTT. Residues: CASSVAPQTMNTEAFF.

A few counts support this clonotype. This chain joins TRBV6-1 and TRBJ1-5; tentative D call: TRBD1 (5 bases). V was cut by 8 bases and J by 1 base, with 15 bases left in between. This CDR3 spans 15 amino acids. Germline CDR1 and CDR2: MNHNS and SASEGT. CDR3 in DNA: TGTGCCAGCCTGATGGGGGTCCAGAGCAATCAGCCCCAGCATTTT. Its protein is CASLMGVQSNQPQHF.

This clonotype appeared many times. This chain links TRBV3-1 with TRBJ1-6; D uncertain. Germline V gene lookup returns CDR1 LGHDT and CDR2 YNNKEL (reference sequence). V gave up 0 bases and J gave up 1 base, with 10 bases separating them. The CDR3 covers 17 residues. CDR3 bases: TGTGCCAGCAGCCAAGATGGGGTTGGGTCCTATAATTCACCCCTCCACTTT. Protein sequence: CASSQDGVGSYNSPLHF.

This clonotype was seen just once. A single base separates this from a much larger clone, so it may be a read error. The V call is TRBV6-1, the J call TRBJ2-1; no firm D call. The germline gives CDR1 MNHNS, CDR2 SASEGT. This CDR3 has 12 amino acids. The CDR3 region is CASRTSWYERFF. The CDR3 DNA follows: TGTGCCAGCAGAACGTCCTGGTATGAGCGGTTCTTC.

The table lists this clonotype with a few counts. This rearrangement joins TRBV7-3 to TRBJ1-3; 9 bases align to TRBD1. Germline V gives CDR1 SGHTA, CDR2 FQGTGA. J was trimmed by 2 bases and V by 5 bases; bases with no gene match: 7. This CDR3 spans 16 amino acids. CDR3 residues: CASSVRDREPGNTIYF. CDR3 in DNA: TGTGCCAGCAGCGTCCGGGACAGGGAGCCTGGAAACACCATATATTTT.

The sample holds many counts of this clonotype. The chain uses TRBV5-1 and TRBJ2-1, with TRBD1 matching 8 bases. The CDR3 covers 13 residues. V lost 4 bases, J lost 10 bases, and 7 bases stayed unmatched. Germline-derived CDR1 and CDR2 are SGHRS and YFSETQ. CDR3: CASSGGTGREQFF. The CDR3 DNA reads TGCGCCAGCAGCGGGGGGACAGGTAGGGAGCAGTTCTTC.

This clonotype was detected ten times or more. This chain uses TRBV5-1 with TRBJ2-3, with TRBD2 identical over 10 bases. Germline trimming cut 3 bases from V and 2 bases from J; bases unmatched to any gene: 6. Looked up from germline, CDR1 is SGHRS and CDR2 is YFSETQ. CDR3 size: 16 residues. CDR3: CASSSQTSGTTDTQYF. The CDR3, as DNA: TGCGCCAGCAGCTCGCAAACTAGCGGGACCACAGATACGCAGTATTTT.

This clonotype was picked up a small number of times. The CDR3 DNA sequence: TGTGCCAGCTCACCCCCAGGAGTTTCCGACTACGAGCAGTACTTC. Its protein is CASSPPGVSDYEQYF. The chain uses TRBV18 and TRBJ2-7; D uncertain. The CDR3 runs to 15 residues. The germline V and J ends were trimmed by 3 bases and 3 bases, with 15 bases remaining between them. CDR1 and CDR2 from the germline V gene are KGHSH and LQKENI.

This clonotype was detected a few times. The chain combines TRBV6-5 with TRBJ2-2; D possibly matches TRBD1 or TRBD2 (6 bases each). CDR1 and CDR2 (germline): MNHEY, SVGAGI. V was shortened by 0 bases and J by 7 bases, with 9 bases between the two germline ends. The CDR3 sequence is 14 residues long. Written as DNA, the CDR3 is TGTGCCAGCAGTTACTCAAGGGGGGTCGGGGAGCTGTTTTTT. Amino acids: CASSYSRGVGELFF.

The J gene is TRBJ2-3, the V gene TRBV11-1; no firm D call. CDR3 length equals 16 residues. With 0 bases removed from V and 3 bases from J, the gap between germline ends came to 13 bases. From germline, CDR1 is SGHAT and CDR2 FQDESV (reference sequence). The CDR3 is CASSLASAGRTDTQYF. In DNA, the CDR3 is TGTGCCAGCAGCTTAGCCTCCGCTGGAAGGACAGATACGCAGTATTTT.

The chain is built from TRBV7-8 and TRBJ1-4; 7 positions match TRBD1. The CDR3 spans 14 residues. Trimming at V came to 5 bases and at J to 7 bases, leaving 7 bases not matched to a gene. Per the germline V gene, CDR1 is SGHVS and CDR2 is FQNEAQ. The CDR3 bases are TGTGCCAGCAGCCTACGTAGGGACAGTGAAAAACTGTTTTTT. As protein: CASSLRRDSEKLFF.

This clonotype was seen at least ten times. The DNA for the CDR3 is TGTGCCAGCAGTTTTCTCTCCTGGGAGTTAACCTACGAGCAGTACTTC. It is translated as CASSFLSWELTYEQYF. This sequence joins TRBV12-3 or TRBV12-4 and TRBJ2-7; D is possibly TRBD2 (5 bases). V lost 3 bases, J lost 2 bases, and 17 bases lay in between. The CDR3 runs 16 residues.

This clonotype was observed a handful of times. The chain joins TRBV6-1 to TRBJ2-1, with TRBD2 matching 11 bases. This CDR3 region has 15 residues. V trimming: 6 bases; J trimming: 2 bases; junction bases outside the gene matches: 3. In germline, CDR1 is MNHNS, CDR2 SASEGT. CDR3 in DNA: TGTGCCAGCAGAACTAGCGGGAGCCCCTACAATGAGCAGTTCTTC. This gives the protein CASRTSGSPYNEQFF.

The table lists this clonotype with a few counts. This rearrangement joins TRBV6-2 or TRBV6-3 to TRBJ2-3, with 9 positions matching TRBD1. The V gene's germline CDR1 is MNHEY and CDR2 SVGEGT. The junction had 6 bases not matched to a gene; V was cut back by 1 base and J by 1 base. The CDR3 runs 17 residues. Here the CDR3 DNA reads TGTGCCAGCAGTTACTGGTACAGGGGGCCCGGCACAGATACGCAGTATTTT. Encoded protein: CASSYWYRGPGTDTQYF.

This clonotype was observed a handful of times. The chain combines TRBV7-9 with TRBJ2-3, with 12 bases fitting TRBD2. J gave up 8 bases and V 1 base, and 16 bases lay outside the gene matches. This CDR3 spans 19 amino acids. Germline loops: CDR1 SEHNR, CDR2 FQNEAQ (reference sequence). CDR3 bases: TGTGCCAGCAGCTTAGACCGGTTTTTCCTAGCGGGAGGGCTGGTTACGCAGTATTTT. This translates into CASSLDRFFLAGGLVTQYF. Full variable domain (remainder filled in from reference TRBV7-9 and TRBJ2-3): DTGVSQNPRHKITKRGQNVTFRCDPISEHNRLYWYRQTLGQGPEFLTYFQNEAQLEKSRLLSDRFSAERPKGSFSTLEIQRTEQGDSAMYLCASSLDRFFLAGGLVTQYFGPGTRLTVL.

This sequence joins TRBV7-8 and TRBJ2-5; 8 nucleotides match TRBD2. This CDR3 has 18 amino acids. CDR1 and CDR2 from the germline V gene are SGHVS and FQNEAQ. J lost 10 bases, V lost 2 bases, and 21 bases had no gene match. CDR3 DNA: TGTGCCAGCAGCTTACCCCCCACTAGCGGCGCACGAAGATACTACCAGTACTTC. Translating it yields CASSLPPTSGARRYYQYF.

The chain uses TRBV4-3 and TRBJ2-1; 7 bases fit TRBD2. This CDR3 spans 17 amino acids. V was clipped by 0 bases and J by 3 bases; unmatched bases: 8. Germline V gene data show CDR1 as LGHNA and CDR2 as YSLEER. This CDR3 is CASSQDRAGDLYNEQFF. The CDR3 nucleotides are TGCGCCAGCAGCCAAGATCGTGCGGGAGACCTCTACAATGAGCAGTTCTTC.

The chain employs TRBV30 and TRBJ2-1; maybe TRBD2 (5 bases). CDR1 is GTSNPN, CDR2 SVGIG, per germline (reference sequence). The CDR3 runs 13 residues. V was pared by 0 bases and J by 8 bases, with 11 bases between. Here the CDR3 DNA reads TGTGCCTGGAGTGTAGAGGGAATCTATGAGCAGTTCTTC. This gives the protein CAWSVEGIYEQFF.